Shown below are 20 T cell receptor beta chains from a single sample sequenced in a study of spatial heterogeneity in lung cancer. TCRdb reanalysed the 5' RACE reads using MiXCR and keeps one entry per CDR3 protein. The sample lists around 87,000 distinct CDR3 sequences; around 12% were seen once. The time point denotes: sample taken at primary tumor resection. Frozen PBMC, nontumor lung or tumor provided whole RNA, which was sequenced unsorted. Specimen: PBMCs, collected at surgery. The receptors derive from a male donor with early-stage non-small cell lung cancer.

This clonotype was counted a few times. V is TRBV7-2 and J is TRBJ1-1, with D unclear. Germline values: CDR1 SGHTA, CDR2 FQGNSA. V was shortened by 6 bases and J by 0 bases, with 8 bases between the two germline ends. This CDR3 has 13 residues. CDR3 nucleotides: TGTGCCAGCAGTCCGCCGGTGAACACTGAAGCTTTCTTT. It yields the protein CASSPPVNTEAFF. Complete variable domain (other parts from reference TRBV7-2 and TRBJ1-1): GAGVSQSPSNKVTEKGKDVELRCDPISGHTALYWYRQSLGQGLEFLIYFQGNSAPDKSGLPSDRFSAERTGGSVSTLTIQRTQQEDSAVYLCASSPPVNTEAFFGQGTRLTVV.

This clonotype was counted between two and nine times. V gene TRBV5-4 combines with J gene TRBJ2-1, with TRBD2 as a possible D gene (6 bases). This CDR3 spans 18 amino acids. V gave up 4 bases and J gave up 4 bases, with 24 bases separating them. Germline values: CDR1 SGHNT, CDR2 YYREEE (reference sequence). The CDR3 DNA is TGTGCCAGCAGCCCCGCCCCACCGACTAGACAGAAGTACAATGAGCAGTTCTTC. Residues: CASSPAPPTRQKYNEQFF.

This chain uses TRBV6-5 with TRBJ2-3; the match to TRBD2 covers 14 bases. Unmatched junction bases numbered 14, after V lost 7 bases and J lost 5 bases. Looked up from germline, CDR1 is MNHEY and CDR2 is SVGAGI. This CDR3 is 18 amino acids long. DNA of the CDR3: TGTGCCAGCACTCCTCGGCGGACTAGCGGGGGGCCAATAGATACGCAGTATTTT. Its protein product is CASTPRRTSGGPIDTQYF.

This clonotype occurred a few times. This sequence joins TRBV23-1 and TRBJ2-3; TRBD2 matches at 9 bases. TRBV23-1 is an ORF for which the function is uncertain. The V segment lost 0 bases and the J segment 0 bases; nucleotides outside the gene matches: 10. The CDR3 is made up of 19 amino acids. The CDR3 here is CASSQSDGSGRRSTDTQYF. The CDR3 region has the DNA TGCGCCAGCAGTCAATCTGATGGGAGCGGGAGGAGGAGCACAGATACGCAGTATTTT.

The chain carries TRBV6-1 and TRBJ2-1, with TRBD2 matching over 7 bases. The CDR3 has 14 residues. Germline assignment: CDR1 MNHNS and CDR2 SASEGT. With V trimmed by 5 bases and J by 8 bases, 9 bases remained unmatched. CDR3 residues: CASSRLLAFDEQFF. The CDR3 bases are TGTGCCAGCAGTAGGTTACTAGCGTTCGATGAGCAGTTCTTC.

V is TRBV28 and J is TRBJ2-2, with 8 nucleotides matching TRBD1. V was pared by 2 bases and J by 5 bases, with 4 bases of the junction left unmatched. The germline CDR1 and CDR2 sequences are MDHEN and SYDVKM. CDR3 length equals 15 residues. CDR3 nucleotide sequence: TGTGCCAGCAGTTTACAGGGGGCGCAAACCGGGGAGCTGTTTTTT. It is translated as CASSLQGAQTGELFF.

The chain uses TRBV28 and TRBJ1-2, with 7 positions matching TRBD1. J was trimmed by 7 bases and V by 5 bases; bases with no gene match: 13. CDR1 MDHEN and CDR2 SYDVKM come from the germline V gene. This CDR3 is built from 15 residues. CDR3 bases: TGTGCCAGCAGTCCACCCAACGACAGGGTGGGTGGCTACACCTTC. It encodes CASSPPNDRVGGYTF.

This clonotype was recorded at least ten times. The V and J genes are TRBV29-1 and TRBJ1-5; TRBD1 aligns across 7 bases. Germline CDR1 and CDR2: SQVTM and ANQGSEA. The CDR3 loop spans 14 amino acids. The V segment lost 7 bases and the J segment 0 bases; nucleotides outside the gene matches: 6. CDR3 region: CSAGDRDSNQPQHF. CDR3 nucleotides: TGCAGCGCCGGAGACAGGGATAGCAATCAGCCCCAGCATTTT.

This sequence joins TRBV7-9 and TRBJ1-1; 8 nucleotides line up with TRBD1. Germline CDR1 is SEHNR and CDR2 is FQNEAQ (reference sequence). The CDR3 extends over 14 amino acids. V lost 4 bases and J lost 1; bases outside the gene matches: 2. CDR3: CASSSDRENTEAFF. CDR3 in DNA: TGTGCCAGCAGCTCGGACAGGGAGAACACTGAAGCTTTCTTT.

This clonotype was detected a few times. V gene TRBV4-1 combines with J gene TRBJ2-5; unclear D gene. There are 16 residues in the CDR3. Germline V gene sequence: CDR1 MGHRA, CDR2 YSYEKL. V was pared by 0 bases and J by 0 bases, with 11 bases between. The CDR3, as DNA: TGCGCCAGCAGCCAAGACCCGGGCTGGAACCAAGAGACCCAGTACTTC. This codes for CASSQDPGWNQETQYF.

The chain uses TRBV5-1 and TRBJ1-4, with D hard to call. V lost 0 bases and J lost 0, with 12 bases in between. The CDR3 length is 17 residues. Germline-derived CDR1 and CDR2 are SGHRS and YFSETQ. CDR3 sequence: CASSLGGGPATNEKLFF. CDR3 nucleotide sequence: TGCGCCAGCAGCTTGGGCGGCGGACCTGCAACTAATGAAAAACTGTTTTTT.

The rearrangement uses TRBV6-2 or TRBV6-3 and TRBJ2-3; the D is unclear. The CDR3 spans 14 residues. Trimming pared 7 bases from V and 1 base from J, leaving 12 bases between. Germline CDR1 reads MNHEY; CDR2 reads SVGEGT. The CDR3 DNA sequence: TGTGCCAGCACCAGGCAGCTCGGCACAGATACGCAGTATTTT. Its translation is CASTRQLGTDTQYF.

This clonotype was recorded a few times. The DNA of the CDR3 is TGTGCCAGCAGTTTTATGGGACTAGCGACAGATACGCAGTATTTT. Translated, it gives CASSFMGLATDTQYF. V usage is TRBV27 and J usage is TRBJ2-3; the match to TRBD2 covers 10 bases. V lost 3 bases and J lost 3; bases outside the gene matches: 3. This CDR3 is built from 15 residues. Germline CDR1 reads MNHEY; CDR2 reads SMNVEV (reference sequence).

This clonotype showed up many times. This chain uses TRBV24-1 with TRBJ2-2, with unresolved D. V shed 6 bases and J shed 2 bases, with 6 bases lying between them. This CDR3 region has 13 residues. Germline V gives CDR1 KGHDR, CDR2 SFDVKD. The CDR3 nucleotides read TGTGCCACCAGTCTGGGAAACACCGGGGAGCTGTTTTTT. Translation gives CATSLGNTGELFF.

Only a few counts were recorded for this clonotype. This rearrangement joins TRBV20-1 to TRBJ2-1, with a tentative D call TRBD1 (6 bases). The CDR3 runs to 17 residues. From germline, CDR1 is DFQATT and CDR2 SNEGSKA (reference sequence). Trimming shortened V by 0 bases and J by 3 bases, and 18 bases separated the two germline ends. CDR3 bases: TGCAGTGCTAGAGAAGGCAGGGGTTCAGCGAGCTACAATGAGCAGTTCTTC. Amino acid sequence: CSAREGRGSASYNEQFF.

This clonotype showed up just a few times. The rearrangement uses TRBV10-2 and TRBJ1-1; tentatively, D is TRBD1 (5 bases). Trimming pared 7 bases from V and 2 bases from J, leaving 11 bases between. Looked up from germline, CDR1 is WSHSY and CDR2 is SAAADI. This CDR3 has 13 amino acids. The CDR3 protein is CASKDSENTEAFF. As DNA, the CDR3 is TGCGCCAGCAAAGACAGCGAAAACACTGAAGCTTTCTTT.

In its sample, this clonotype was seen a few times. The chain combines TRBV12-3 or TRBV12-4 with TRBJ1-5; a weak D match, TRBD1 (6 bases). This CDR3 is built from 17 residues. V lost 6 bases to trimming and J lost 7 bases, with 25 bases between them. CDR3 nucleotides: TGTGCCAGCAGCGAAACTTTAGGCAGGGGATTGCTACAGCCCCAGCATTTT. Amino acid sequence: CASSETLGRGLLQPQHF.

This clonotype has a count of ten or more. The CDR3 coding sequence is TGCGCCAGCAGCCTCGTGAGCGGGGGTAGCACAGATACGCAGTATTTT. Translation gives CASSLVSGGSTDTQYF. The V and J genes are TRBV4-3 and TRBJ2-3; 8 bases fit TRBD2. Unmatched junction bases numbered 6, after V lost 4 bases and J lost 0 bases. The germline CDR1 and CDR2 sequences are LGHNA and YSLEER. The CDR3 is 16 residues long.

This chain links TRBV18 with TRBJ2-1, with TRBD2 identical over 10 bases. The CDR3 has 17 residues. Germline V gene lookup returns CDR1 KGHSH and CDR2 LQKENI. V shed 0 bases and J 0 bases; nucleotides not matched to a gene: 2. The CDR3 region is CASSPPSGGPSYNEQFF. The CDR3 DNA sequence: TGTGCCAGCTCACCACCTAGCGGGGGGCCCTCCTACAATGAGCAGTTCTTC. Full variable domain (outside the CDR3, taken from reference TRBV18 and TRBJ2-1): NAGVMQNPRHLVRRRGQEARLRCSPMKGHSHVYWYRQLPEEGLKFMVYLQKENIIDESGMPKERFSAEFPKEGPSILRIQQVVRGDSAAYFCASSPPSGGPSYNEQFFGPGTRLTVL.

This clonotype was detected ten times or more. The V call is TRBV29-1, the J call TRBJ1-1, with 7 bases matching TRBD1. The ends lost 3 bases at V and 0 bases at J; junction bases unmatched: 4. This CDR3 is built from 14 residues. Germline V gene data show CDR1 as SQVTM and CDR2 as ANQGSEA. This chain's CDR3 is CSVDGTAMNTEAFF. CDR3 coding DNA: TGCAGCGTTGACGGGACAGCGATGAACACTGAAGCTTTCTTT.